What follows is one T cell receptor beta chain and its context. This entry comes from a study of blood T cell repertoires in COVID-19. Study as a whole: Samples representing acute and convalescent COVID-19 were sourced from the United States, Italy and Spain.

Individuals drawn from 24 US areas were roughly 18 to 95 years old. Clinical history reported by participants formed the basis on which cohorts were assigned. TCRdb's table, derived via immunoSEQ multiplex PCR, lists solely in-frame clones and lacks some. The data contain some 130,000 clones, roughly 83% of them seen just once; the ten biggest clones take up about 5.5%. Trimming pared 5 bases from V and 6 bases from J, leaving 8 bases between. Germline V CDR1 and CDR2: PRHDT, FYEKMQ (reference sequence). The CDR3 sequence is 12 residues long. This clonotype was obtained from a man in his forties with acute COVID-19. The sample taken for sequencing was PBMCs or T cells enriched from blood (not recorded which). The chain uses TRBV13 and TRBJ2-1, with a possible D match to TRBD1 (5 bases). The CDR3 DNA sequence: TGTGCCAGCAGCCCCCAGGGCAATGAGCAGTTCTTC. The encoded protein is CASSPQGNEQFF. The full variable domain, rest sourced from reference TRBV13 and TRBJ2-1, is AAGVIQSPRHLIKEKRETATLKCYPIPRHDTVYWYQQGPGQDPQFLISFYEKMQSDKGSIPDRFSAQQFSDYHSELNMSSLELGDSALYFCASSPQGNEQFFGPGTRLTVL.